The 20 T cell receptor beta chains below come from one sample, sequenced in a study of cytomegalovirus exposure and HLA in healthy donors (TCRdb year 2017). Receptors were amplified or captured by the immunoSEQ multiplex PCR assay. For the multiplex PCR, a mixture combining 60 forward primers for TCR Vbeta segments and 13 reverse primers for TCR Jbeta segments was used. The source is immuneACCESS, and TCRdb retained only in-frame sequences with V and J called. Part of the clones is not carried over; for the studies checked, unresolved V genes explain less than half of this, and the remainder is unexplained. Present in this sample are more than 250,000 clones, over 85% of which were seen just once. The top ten constitute less than 2.5% of the sample. The sequenced sample was PBMCs. The receptors stem from a woman aged 18-35 years in good health and CMV-seronegative.

The chain employs TRBV5-1 and TRBJ2-1; D perhaps matches TRBD1 (6 bases). This CDR3 has 16 residues. Trimming removed 1 base at V and 3 bases at J, with 14 bases between. In germline, CDR1 is SGHRS, CDR2 YFSETQ. The CDR3 region has the DNA TGCGCCAGCAGCTTGCTAACTGGGGGCGGCTACAATGAGCAGTTCTTC. Translating it yields CASSLLTGGGYNEQFF.

The chain links TRBV6-5 to TRBJ1-1; D is uncertain. The CDR3 has 15 amino acids. V was shortened by 4 bases and J by 0 bases, with 12 bases between the two germline ends. The germline V gene has CDR1 MNHEY and CDR2 SVGAGI. The DNA of the CDR3 is TGTGCCAGCAGTTTGGATTCAGACTTGAACACTGAAGCTTTCTTT. Protein sequence: CASSLDSDLNTEAFF.

The J gene is TRBJ2-1, the V gene TRBV7-3; D is undetermined. This CDR3 comprises 13 residues. CDR1 SGHTA and CDR2 FQGTGA come from the germline V gene. V was pared by 1 base and J by 5 bases, with 6 bases between. Written as DNA, the CDR3 is TGTGCCAGCAGCTTAAACCCTAACAATGAGCAGTTCTTC. This sequence encodes CASSLNPNNEQFF.

V is TRBV2 and J is TRBJ2-5; weak D call: TRBD2 (5 bases). CDR1 and CDR2 (germline): SNHLY, FYNNEI. The CDR3 is 14 residues long. Trimming shortened V by 4 bases and J by 3 bases, and 12 bases separated the two germline ends. The CDR3 is CASSGVGAEETQYF. CDR3 bases: TGTGCCAGCAGTGGGGTGGGAGCAGAAGAGACCCAGTACTTC.

There are a few counts of this clone. The chain is built from TRBV6-6 and TRBJ1-1; D possibly corresponds to TRBD1 (6 bases). Germline V CDR1 and CDR2: MNHNY, SVGAGI (reference sequence). This CDR3 has 15 amino acids. V lost 5 bases, J lost 1 base, and 14 bases lay in between. The CDR3 sequence: CASSALQGWNTEAFF. CDR3 DNA: TGTGCCAGCAGTGCTCTGCAGGGGTGGAACACTGAAGCTTTCTTT.

In this sample, this clone turned up once. The chain is built from TRBV12-5 and TRBJ2-3; D gene uncertain. CDR1 and CDR2 from the germline V gene are LGHNT and FRNRAP. The CDR3 totals 12 residues. Deletions cut 5 bases from V and 5 bases from J, with 8 bases between. The CDR3 bases are TGTGCTAGTGGTACCAGTGGAGATACGCAGTATTTT. This translates into CASGTSGDTQYF.

This sequence joins TRBV5-6 and TRBJ2-7; D is unresolved. V was pared by 1 base and J by 0 bases, with 8 bases between. Germline-derived CDR1 and CDR2 are SGHDT and YYEEEE. This CDR3 is 14 amino acids long. This CDR3 is CASSLSYSSYEQYF. CDR3 bases: TGTGCCAGCAGCTTGTCTTACAGCTCCTACGAGCAGTACTTC.

As concerns this clone: One end of the junction varies from germline; a read error may be responsible. The chain couples TRBV13 to TRBJ2-2, with D possibly matching TRBD2 (7 bases). The germline CDR1 and CDR2 sequences are PRHDT and FYEKMQ (reference sequence). The CDR3 runs to 15 residues. In DNA form, the CDR3 reads TGTGCCAGCAGCCTAGGGGGGGGAGGCACCGGGGAGCTGTTTTTT. Translated: CASSLGGGGTGELFF.

This clone was seen just once. The V call is TRBV25-1, the J call TRBJ1-3; the D is unclear. Germline-derived CDR1 and CDR2 are MGHDK and SYGVNS. Deletions cut 1 base from V and 4 bases from J, with 11 bases between. There are 15 residues in the CDR3. The CDR3 DNA reads as TGTGCCAGCAGTGAATCGCGAGGGTCCGGAAACACCATATATTTT. This codes for CASSESRGSGNTIYF.

The chain joins TRBV18 to TRBJ1-3; 12 bases map to TRBD1. With 2 bases clipped from V and 7 bases from J, the junction kept 6 bases outside the gene matches. The CDR3 is made up of 16 amino acids. Germline CDR1 KGHSH, CDR2 LQKENI. The CDR3 sequence is CASSPLRDRGPNTIYF. CDR3 DNA sequence: TGTGCCAGCTCACCATTGCGGGACAGGGGGCCCAACACCATATATTTT.

The chain has TRBV13 and TRBJ2-2; D may be TRBD2 (5 bases). This CDR3 comprises 12 residues. The V and J ends lost 9 bases and 5 bases respectively, with 10 bases between them. In germline, CDR1 is PRHDT, CDR2 FYEKMQ (reference sequence). CDR3 DNA: TGTGCCAGGAGGGAAAAAACCGGGGAGCTGTTTTTT. It encodes CARREKTGELFF.

The gene calls are TRBV9 and TRBJ2-1; 9 bases match TRBD1. V dropped 0 bases and J dropped 4; count of bases not matched to a gene: 14. This CDR3 region has 19 residues. The germline V gene has CDR1 SGDLS and CDR2 YYNGEE. The CDR3 bases are TGTGCCAGCAGCGTAGTCCCTCTCTCGACAGGGGGGGCTTACAATGAGCAGTTCTTC. The encoded protein is CASSVVPLSTGGAYNEQFF.

This clone was seen once. The J gene is TRBJ1-3, the V gene TRBV7-9, with unresolved D. This CDR3 comprises 11 residues. Germline lookup yields CDR1 SEHNR and CDR2 FQNEAQ (reference sequence). Between the trimmed V and J ends, which lost 6 bases and 8 bases, there was a span of 8 bases. DNA of the CDR3: TGTGCCAGCAGTTTAACGGACACCATATATTTT. Its protein is CASSLTDTIYF.

This clone turned up a few times. The J gene is TRBJ1-2, the V gene TRBV5-1; 8 nucleotides align to TRBD1. The trim removed 4 bases at V and 6 bases at J, leaving 8 bases unmatched. The germline V gene has CDR1 SGHRS and CDR2 YFSETQ. This CDR3 has 14 amino acids. The DNA of the CDR3 is TGCGCCAGCAGCCCTGGACAGGGATCCCATGGCTACACCTTC. Its protein is CASSPGQGSHGYTF. Filled out from reference TRBV5-1 and TRBJ1-2, the complete variable domain reads KAGVTQTPRYLIKTRGQQVTLSCSPISGHRSVSWYQQTPGQGLQFLFEYFSETQRNKGNFPGRFSGRQFSNSRSEMNVSTLELGDSALYLCASSPGQGSHGYTFGSGTRLTVV.

The chain recombines TRBV13 with TRBJ1-2, with a tentative D call TRBD1 (6 bases). CDR1 is PRHDT and CDR2 is FYEKMQ in the germline V gene (reference sequence). The V gene lost 5 bases and the J gene lost 0 bases, with 10 bases spanning the gap. The CDR3 totals 14 residues. The CDR3 region is CASSRRTANYGYTF. DNA of the CDR3: TGTGCCAGCAGCCGAAGGACAGCTAACTATGGCTACACCTTC.

The chain combines TRBV6-1 with TRBJ2-7, with TRBD2 as a possible D gene (6 bases). Germline assignment: CDR1 MNHNS and CDR2 SASEGT. V was pared by 2 bases and J by 6 bases, with 20 bases between. CDR3 size: 16 residues. CDR3 sequence reads: CASSEFWRVGALEQYF. The CDR3 DNA reads TGTGCCAGCAGTGAATTTTGGAGGGTAGGGGCGCTCGAGCAGTACTTC.

The rearrangement joins TRBV5-4 to TRBJ1-1; 8 nucleotides align to TRBD1. From germline, CDR1 is SGHNT and CDR2 YYREEE (reference sequence). V dropped 4 bases and J dropped 3; count of bases not matched to a gene: 11. This CDR3 contains 16 residues. DNA of the CDR3: TGTGCCAGCAGCATGGAACCGGACAGGGTCGACACTGAAGCTTTCTTT. Protein: CASSMEPDRVDTEAFF. Supplemented by reference TRBV5-4 and TRBJ1-1, the full variable domain reads ETGVTQSPTHLIKTRGQQVTLRCSSQSGHNTVSWYQQALGQGPQFIFQYYREEENGRGNFPPRFSGLQFPNYSSELNVNALELDDSALYLCASSMEPDRVDTEAFFGQGTRLTVV.

The V and J genes are TRBV7-9 and TRBJ1-4; 9 bases are shared with TRBD1. Germline V lookup: CDR1 SEHNR, CDR2 FQNEAQ (reference sequence). The V segment lost 7 bases and the J segment 8 bases; nucleotides outside the gene matches: 5. The CDR3 extends over 13 amino acids. CDR3 in amino acids: CASIGTGREKLFF. CDR3 nucleotide sequence: TGTGCCAGCATCGGGACAGGGCGGGAAAAACTGTTTTTT.

The chain couples TRBV5-1 to TRBJ2-7, with 7 bases fitting TRBD1. Germline trimming cut 4 bases from V and 1 base from J; bases unmatched to any gene: 8. CDR1 and CDR2 from the germline V gene are SGHRS and YFSETQ. This CDR3 region has 15 residues. This CDR3 reads CASSPGTASSYEQYF. The CDR3 bases are TGCGCCAGCAGCCCCGGGACAGCGAGTTCCTACGAGCAGTACTTC.

This clone has only one observation. The V gene is TRBV19, the J gene TRBJ1-6; D possibly corresponds to TRBD1 (6 bases). Looked up from germline, CDR1 is LNHDA and CDR2 is SQIVND (reference sequence). The CDR3 has 17 residues. V lost 3 bases to trimming and J lost 2 bases, with 14 bases between them. The CDR3 region has the DNA TGTGCCAGTAGTATCAGGACAGACGGCCCCTATAATTCACCCCTCCACTTT. It is translated as CASSIRTDGPYNSPLHF.